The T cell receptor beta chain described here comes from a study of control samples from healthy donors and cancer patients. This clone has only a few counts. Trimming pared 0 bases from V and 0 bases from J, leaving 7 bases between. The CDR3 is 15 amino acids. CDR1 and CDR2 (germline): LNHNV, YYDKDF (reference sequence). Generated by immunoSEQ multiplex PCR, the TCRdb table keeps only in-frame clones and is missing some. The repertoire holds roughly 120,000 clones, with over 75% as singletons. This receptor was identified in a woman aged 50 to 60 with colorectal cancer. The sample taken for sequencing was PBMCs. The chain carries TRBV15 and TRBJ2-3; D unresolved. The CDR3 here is CATSRDAHSTDTQYF. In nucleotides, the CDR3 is TGTGCCACCAGCAGAGATGCACACAGCACAGATACGCAGTATTTT.